Here is one TCR beta chain with its context. This entry is derived from a study of blood T cell repertoires in COVID-19. Study-wide context: PBMCs, B-cell-depleted T cells, or T cells provided the cDNA or gDNA that made up the material.

V was pared by 1 base and J by 0 bases, with 7 bases between. CDR1 is SGHTA, CDR2 FQGNSA, per germline. There are 15 residues in the CDR3. Assay used: immunoSEQ multiplex PCR; TCRdb lists only in-frame clones, some missing. The profile shows about 180,000 clones, 80% of them singletons. The sample consisted of peripheral blood. The chain carries TRBV7-2 and TRBJ2-1; D not certain. This clonotype was obtained from a man between 65 and 85 years old with active or convalescent COVID-19. The chain's CDR3 is CASSLGPGSYNEQFF. The CDR3 bases are TGTGCCAGCAGCTTAGGTCCGGGCTCCTACAATGAGCAGTTCTTC.